This entry is about one T cell receptor (beta chain). The source of the sample is a study of technical replicates of blood from a few donors. The method was immunoSEQ multiplex PCR; TCRdb's version includes in-frame clones alone and lacks a portion of them. Counted here are about 84,000 clones, about 97% occurring once; the ten biggest clones make up more than 0.15%. Germline trimming cut 4 bases from V and 2 bases from J; bases unmatched to any gene: 4. The CDR3 extends over 15 amino acids. Germline-derived CDR1 and CDR2 are SGHRS and YFSETQ. This chain joins TRBV5-1 and TRBJ2-1, with 9 bases matching TRBD1. The sample taken for sequencing was T cells isolated from PBMCs. The clonotype originates from a human donor in good health. The CDR3 is CASSRRQGAYNEQFF. DNA of the CDR3: TGCGCCAGCAGCCGCAGACAGGGGGCCTACAATGAGCAGTTCTTC.